This T cell receptor beta chain was sequenced in a study of blood T cell repertoires in COVID-19 (TCRdb year 2020). Concerning the study at large: Samples covering the acute and convalescent phases of COVID-19 were provided by collaborators in the United States, Italy and Spain. The material from the prospective study consisted of cDNA or gDNA derived from T cells, B-cell-depleted T cells, or PBMCs. Subjects who had been exposed to COVID-19, were actively infected with it, or had recovered from it provided the deeply sampled blood TCRbeta repertoires that made up the dataset. A freely available public database, intended as a resource for researchers studying the immune response to SARS-CoV-2, is where the repertoires were released. Samples were obtained from the ongoing ImmuneRACE study (first 160 participants) and from over a thousand subjects provided by 6 global collaborators. Nearly every sample came with metadata listing a de-identified subject ID, COVID-19 status, age in years and sex. Where available, HLA class I and class II types were obtained from metadata supplied by the sample provider rather than from assay-based typing. What the research found in general, with its limitations: Clinical and demographic metadata were provided uncurated, with the amount varying by source and participant.

CDR1 and CDR2, looked up from the germline V gene, are SNHLY and FYNNEI. V lost 6 bases and J lost 1 base, and the count of bases not matched to a germline gene is 11. The CDR3 contains 16 residues, cysteine and phenylalanine counted. CDR3 DNA only is kept here, 48 bases in frame from base 1. Regarding this clone: The clone's antigen remains unknown. The record has no base qualities; no much larger clone is one base away.

One collaborating source in Seattle enrolled patients while the patients were actively infected and followed the patients over time throughout the course of disease. The collaborating institutions used their own protocols to collect whole blood in K2EDTA tubes. Collaborator samples were shipped for TCRbeta analysis as frozen whole blood, isolated PBMCs, or DNA extracted from either sample type. TCRbeta CDR3 regions were amplified from genomic DNA by means of the immunoSEQ Assay, a bias-controlled multiplex PCR. The paper's data handling went like this. The number of nucleated cells in each sample was estimated from the amplification of reference gene primers within the assay. To quantify the absolute abundance of each unique TCRbeta CDR3 rearrangement, sequence reads were collapsed and filtered. For each sample, productive Simpson clonality was calculated as the square root of Simpson's diversity index across productive rearrangements. TCRdb's version of the immuneACCESS table is confined to in-frame rearrangements and falls short of the full clone set. An unresolved V gene accounts for under half of the shortfall where checked; the remainder is of unknown origin. V, J and clone size were drawn from that table, and D and trimming were deduced from the DNA. The sample has hundreds of thousands of clones on record, approximately 86% of them singletons. Roughly 1.2% of the sample rests with the top ten.

Source material: peripheral blood. The sequence joins TRBV2 to TRBJ2-5, with 7 central nucleotides matching TRBD1. The TCR sequence derives from a woman aged 25-40 years with COVID-19, enrolled during active disease. CDR3 loop: CASRALGQRTQETQYF. The nucleotide sequence reads as follows: TGTGCCAGCAGAGCCCTGGGACAGCGGACCCAAGAGACCCAGTACTTC.